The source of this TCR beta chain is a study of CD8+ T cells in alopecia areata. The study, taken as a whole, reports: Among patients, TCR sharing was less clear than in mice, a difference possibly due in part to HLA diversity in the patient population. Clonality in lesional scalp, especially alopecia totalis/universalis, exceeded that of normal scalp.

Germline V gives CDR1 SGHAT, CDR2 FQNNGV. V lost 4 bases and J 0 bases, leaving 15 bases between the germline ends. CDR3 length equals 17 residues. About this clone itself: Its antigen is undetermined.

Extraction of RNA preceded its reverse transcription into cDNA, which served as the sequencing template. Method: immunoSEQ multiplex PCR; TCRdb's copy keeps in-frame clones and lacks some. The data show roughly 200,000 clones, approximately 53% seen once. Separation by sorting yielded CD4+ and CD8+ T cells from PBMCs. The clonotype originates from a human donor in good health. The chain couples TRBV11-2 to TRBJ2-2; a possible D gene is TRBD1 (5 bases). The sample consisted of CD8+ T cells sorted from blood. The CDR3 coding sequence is TGTGCCAGCAGCTCCAGACAGACCCGCGCGAACACCGGGGAGCTGTTTTTT. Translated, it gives CASSSRQTRANTGELFF.